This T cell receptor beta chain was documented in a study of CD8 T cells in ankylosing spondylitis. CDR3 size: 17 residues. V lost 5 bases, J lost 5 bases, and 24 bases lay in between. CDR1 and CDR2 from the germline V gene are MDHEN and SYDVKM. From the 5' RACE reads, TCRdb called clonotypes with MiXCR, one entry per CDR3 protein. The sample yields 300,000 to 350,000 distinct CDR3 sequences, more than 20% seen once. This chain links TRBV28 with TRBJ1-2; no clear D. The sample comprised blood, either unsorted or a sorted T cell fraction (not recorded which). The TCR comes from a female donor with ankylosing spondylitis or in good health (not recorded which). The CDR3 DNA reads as TGTGCCAGCAGTCCATTATCGAGTGGACCGAGAACGTATGGCTACACCTTC. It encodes CASSPLSSGPRTYGYTF.